Listed below are T cell receptor beta chains from one sample, sequenced in a study of T cells in Graves' hyperthyroidism and ophthalmopathy. TCRdb processed the multiplex PCR reads anew with MiXCR; each CDR3 protein has one entry. The sample yields hundreds of thousands of distinct CDR3 sequences, roughly a sixth seen once. Sample: blood. The origin of the receptors is a woman in her forties or fifties with Graves' hyperthyroidism that later progressed to Graves' ophthalmopathy. CDR3s include the opening cysteine and the closing phenylalanine or tryptophan. Each record gives: J gene, CDR3 length, clone size, V gene, D gene, CDR3 protein, CDR3 DNA. The D gene is left open where the match is weak. Some rows mark clone size as missing; the rest say once, few, many or name a class of expanded clone.

J gene: TRBJ2-2; CDR3 length: 17; clone size: .; V gene: TRBV4-2; D gene: .; CDR3 protein: CASSQDTGGRGSGELFF; CDR3 DNA: TGTGCCAGCAGCCAAGATACCGGGGGGCGAGGGTCCGGGGAGCTGTTTTTT
J gene: TRBJ1-4; CDR3 length: 15; clone size: .; V gene: TRBV4-1; D gene: TRBD1; CDR3 protein: CASSQGGTENEKLFF; CDR3 DNA: TGCGCCAGCAGCCAAGGAGGGACAGAGAATGAAAAACTGTTTTTT
J gene: TRBJ1-5; CDR3 length: 15; clone size: many; V gene: TRBV3-1; D gene: TRBD1; CDR3 protein: CASSQDRGPSRPQHF; CDR3 DNA: TGTGCCAGCAGCCAGGACAGGGGGCCGAGTCGGCCCCAGCATTTT
J gene: TRBJ2-1; CDR3 length: 14; clone size: .; V gene: TRBV7-9; D gene: .; CDR3 protein: CASSPTRNYNEQFF; CDR3 DNA: TGTGCCAGCAGCCCGACTAGGAATTACAATGAGCAGTTCTTC
J gene: TRBJ1-4; CDR3 length: 15; clone size: .; V gene: TRBV19; D gene: TRBD1; CDR3 protein: CASSIGQGRFEKLFF; CDR3 DNA: TGTGCCAGTAGTATCGGACAGGGTCGATTTGAAAAACTGTTTTTT
J gene: TRBJ1-2; CDR3 length: 13; clone size: few; V gene: TRBV7-6; D gene: .; CDR3 protein: CASSLAPLGGYTF; CDR3 DNA: TGTGCCAGCAGCTTAGCCCCGTTGGGGGGCTACACCTTC
J gene: TRBJ2-3; CDR3 length: 16; clone size: few; V gene: TRBV3-1; D gene: TRBD2; CDR3 protein: CASSQSTSGDTRTQYF; CDR3 DNA: TGTGCCAGCAGCCAGAGCACTAGCGGGGACACCAGGACGCAGTATTTT
J gene: TRBJ1-4; CDR3 length: 14; clone size: many; V gene: TRBV7-2; D gene: TRBD1; CDR3 protein: CASSSGTGIEKLFF; CDR3 DNA: TGTGCCAGCAGCTCAGGGACAGGGATTGAAAAACTGTTTTTT
J gene: TRBJ1-5; CDR3 length: 13; clone size: .; V gene: TRBV19; D gene: .; CDR3 protein: CASSMGSSQPQHF; CDR3 DNA: TGTGCCAGTAGTATGGGCAGTTCTCAGCCTCAGCATTTT
J gene: TRBJ2-1; CDR3 length: 14; clone size: many; V gene: TRBV27; D gene: .; CDR3 protein: CASSLQVSYNEQFF; CDR3 DNA: TGTGCCAGCAGTTTACAGGTCTCCTACAATGAGCAGTTCTTC
J gene: TRBJ1-2; CDR3 length: 14; clone size: few; V gene: TRBV12-3/TRBV12-4; D gene: TRBD1; CDR3 protein: CASRETGGDYGYTF; CDR3 DNA: TGTGCCAGCAGGGAGACAGGGGGCGACTATGGCTACACCTTC
J gene: TRBJ1-5; CDR3 length: 15; clone size: few; V gene: TRBV20-1; D gene: .; CDR3 protein: CSARGYGTGDQPQHF; CDR3 DNA: TGCAGTGCTAGAGGGTACGGAACAGGCGATCAGCCCCAGCATTTT
J gene: TRBJ1-1; CDR3 length: 14; clone size: many; V gene: TRBV3-1; D gene: .; CDR3 protein: CASSQGYRNLEAFF; CDR3 DNA: TGTGCCAGCAGCCAAGGATACCGGAACCTTGAAGCTTTCTTT
J gene: TRBJ1-4; CDR3 length: 15; clone size: many; V gene: TRBV14; D gene: .; CDR3 protein: CASSRRFTTNEKLFF; CDR3 DNA: TGTGCCAGCAGCAGACGGTTCACAACTAATGAAAAACTGTTTTTT
J gene: TRBJ2-1; CDR3 length: 13; clone size: many; V gene: TRBV2; D gene: .; CDR3 protein: CASSELNGNEQFF; CDR3 DNA: TGTGCCAGCAGTGAACTTAACGGGAATGAGCAGTTCTTC
J gene: TRBJ1-6; CDR3 length: 16; clone size: .; V gene: TRBV3-1; D gene: TRBD1; CDR3 protein: CASSQGRGQGTSPLHF; CDR3 DNA: TGTGCCAGCAGCCAAGGTCGGGGACAGGGAACTTCACCCCTCCACTTT
J gene: TRBJ1-3; CDR3 length: 15; clone size: many; V gene: TRBV3-1; D gene: .; CDR3 protein: CASSQDGFSGNTIYF; CDR3 DNA: TGTGCCAGCAGCCAGGACGGATTCTCTGGAAACACCATATATTTT
J gene: TRBJ1-2; CDR3 length: 15; clone size: few; V gene: TRBV9; D gene: .; CDR3 protein: CASSARGGRYYGYTF; CDR3 DNA: TGTGCCAGCAGCGCCCGAGGGGGGCGCTACTATGGCTACACCTTC
J gene: TRBJ1-2; CDR3 length: 14; clone size: .; V gene: TRBV2; D gene: TRBD1; CDR3 protein: CASSNRGNYYGYTF; CDR3 DNA: TGTGCCAGCAGTAACAGGGGAAACTACTATGGCTACACCTTC
J gene: TRBJ1-5; CDR3 length: 16; clone size: many; V gene: TRBV11-2; D gene: TRBD1; CDR3 protein: CASSTGTADYYQPQHF; CDR3 DNA: TGTGCCAGCAGCACGGGGACAGCCGATTACTATCAGCCCCAGCATTTT
J gene: TRBJ2-1; CDR3 length: 12; clone size: few; V gene: TRBV20-1; D gene: .; CDR3 protein: CSAWADNNEQFF; CDR3 DNA: TGCAGTGCTTGGGCGGATAACAATGAGCAGTTCTTC
J gene: TRBJ2-5; CDR3 length: 14; clone size: many; V gene: TRBV7-2; D gene: .; CDR3 protein: CASSLDYGAETQYF; CDR3 DNA: TGTGCCAGCAGCCTGGATTATGGGGCAGAGACCCAGTACTTC
J gene: TRBJ2-5; CDR3 length: 15; clone size: .; V gene: TRBV19; D gene: .; CDR3 protein: CASSPDGVLGETQYF; CDR3 DNA: TGTGCCAGTAGTCCTGACGGGGTTTTAGGTGAGACCCAGTACTTC
J gene: TRBJ1-1; CDR3 length: 14; clone size: .; V gene: TRBV19; D gene: TRBD1; CDR3 protein: CASSTTGMNTEAFF; CDR3 DNA: TGTGCCAGTAGTACGACAGGGATGAACACTGAAGCTTTCTTT
J gene: TRBJ1-2; CDR3 length: 15; clone size: .; V gene: TRBV7-9; D gene: .; CDR3 protein: CASSLGQAGSSGYTF; CDR3 DNA: TGTGCCAGCAGCTTAGGTCAGGCAGGGTCGTCTGGCTACACCTTC
J gene: TRBJ2-3; CDR3 length: 15; clone size: many; V gene: TRBV6-1; D gene: TRBD1; CDR3 protein: CASSSMHRGTDTQYF; CDR3 DNA: TGTGCCAGCAGTTCAATGCACAGGGGGACAGATACGCAGTATTTT
J gene: TRBJ2-5; CDR3 length: 15; clone size: few; V gene: TRBV10-2; D gene: TRBD2; CDR3 protein: CASSLSGGIQETQYF; CDR3 DNA: TGCGCCAGCAGCCTCAGCGGGGGTATCCAAGAGACCCAGTACTTC
J gene: TRBJ1-1; CDR3 length: 14; clone size: many; V gene: TRBV12-3/TRBV12-4; D gene: TRBD1; CDR3 protein: CASSTDRANTEAFF; CDR3 DNA: TGTGCCAGCAGTACAGACAGGGCGAACACTGAAGCTTTCTTT
J gene: TRBJ2-4; CDR3 length: 16; clone size: many; V gene: TRBV12-3/TRBV12-4; D gene: TRBD1; CDR3 protein: CASSFETGPSKNIQYF; CDR3 DNA: TGTGCCAGCAGTTTTGAGACAGGGCCCAGCAAAAACATTCAGTACTTC
J gene: TRBJ1-1; CDR3 length: 15; clone size: many; V gene: TRBV27; D gene: .; CDR3 protein: CASSLSSGRNTEAFF; CDR3 DNA: TGTGCCAGCAGTTTATCCTCAGGAAGGAACACTGAAGCTTTCTTT
J gene: TRBJ1-6; CDR3 length: 16; clone size: many; V gene: TRBV27; D gene: .; CDR3 protein: CASSSPPGRVNSPLHF; CDR3 DNA: TGTGCCAGCAGTTCACCACCGGGACGGGTAAATTCACCCCTCCACTTT
J gene: TRBJ1-6; CDR3 length: 15; clone size: .; V gene: TRBV5-4; D gene: .; CDR3 protein: CASSLFWTADSPLHF; CDR3 DNA: TGTGCCAGCAGCTTGTTCTGGACGGCTGATTCACCCCTCCACTTT
J gene: TRBJ2-2; CDR3 length: 14; clone size: few; V gene: TRBV15; D gene: TRBD1; CDR3 protein: CATSVRQGTGELFF; CDR3 DNA: TGTGCCACCAGCGTGAGACAGGGCACCGGGGAGCTGTTTTTT
J gene: TRBJ1-2; CDR3 length: 11; clone size: few; V gene: TRBV6-2/TRBV6-3; D gene: .; CDR3 protein: CASNRNYGYTF; CDR3 DNA: TGTGCCAGCAATAGGAACTATGGCTACACCTTC